The clone carrying this TCR beta chain was observed many times. Its target is unknown. These data belong to a study of T cells in Graves' hyperthyroidism and ophthalmopathy. Across the whole study: Peripheral blood was drawn at first diagnosis, prior to all treatment. Study-wide findings and caveats: Expanded thyroid clonotypes (above 0.001) were mostly also found in blood.

The CDR3 totals 15 residues. V lost 6 bases, J lost 4 bases, and 4 bases stayed unmatched. Germline V gene lookup returns CDR1 MDHEN and CDR2 SYDVKM. Any patient presenting with uncontrolled infection, other autoimmune disease, pregnancy or lactation was left out. Using RNA transcripts as the source, TCR beta CDR3 regions were amplified. The HTBI primer set drove a first-round RT-PCR of the TCR CDR3. TCRdb re-derived calls from the multiplex PCR reads in MiXCR, one entry per CDR3 protein. The repertoire consists of a few hundred thousand distinct CDR3 sequences, with roughly 15% occurring once and the leading ten covering roughly a fifth.

The receptor was derived from a woman in her sixties or seventies with Graves' ophthalmopathy. The sample consisted of blood. The chain is built from TRBV28 and TRBJ2-5; 14 nucleotides match TRBD2. The DNA of the CDR3 is TGTGCCAGCAGGCCAGGACTAGCGGGAGGAGAGACCCAGTACTTC. Protein: CASRPGLAGGETQYF.